This T cell receptor (beta chain) derives from a study of cytomegalovirus exposure and HLA in healthy donors. The V gene's germline CDR1 is LNHNV and CDR2 YYDKDF (reference sequence). CDR3 length: 13 residues. V was clipped by 8 bases and J by 8 bases, with 18 bases between them. It was with 60 Vbeta and 13 Jbeta primers that the PCR ran. Generated by immunoSEQ multiplex PCR, the TCRdb table keeps only in-frame clones and is missing some. Found here are approximately 170,000 clones, approximately 84% of them singletons; the top ten hold 7%. The sample comprised PBMCs. V is TRBV15 and J is TRBJ1-1, with D perhaps matching TRBD1 (5 bases). The sequence came from a woman aged 40-49 years in good health and CMV-seropositive. CDR3 sequence reads: CATADYGTGEAFF. The DNA for the CDR3 is TGTGCCACCGCGGATTATGGTACAGGAGAAGCTTTCTTT.